The present T cell receptor (beta chain) was sequenced within a study of OX40 agonist ivuxolimab in advanced cancers. Study-wide results and limits: Average numbers of expanded clones were greater in CD8+ T cells than in CD4+. Partial responders treated at 0.1-3.0 mg/kg exhibited clonal expansion among the lowest measured.

With regard to this clone: Its specificity is not known.

Data came from immunoSEQ multiplex PCR; TCRdb stores just in-frame clones and leaves some out. The sample has roughly 89,000 clones; 70% to 90% are singletons. Drawing of blood for sampling happened at baseline, at cycle 4 day 1, and at cycle 7 day 1. The germline V and J ends were trimmed by 4 bases and 0 bases, with 20 bases remaining between them. The germline V gene has CDR1 SGHKS and CDR2 YYEKEE (reference sequence). The CDR3 consists of 17 residues. Sample: CD4+ or CD8+ T cells sorted from blood, taken in a trial of the OX40 agonist ivuxolimab. The receptor was isolated from an adult with an advanced solid tumor such as melanoma, head and neck, liver or kidney cancer. V gene TRBV5-5 combines with J gene TRBJ2-7; perhaps TRBD1 as D (6 bases). CDR3 residues: CASSHFRVGQRSYEQYF. In DNA form, the CDR3 reads TGTGCCAGCAGCCACTTCCGGGTCGGACAGCGCTCCTACGAGCAGTACTTC.